This T cell receptor beta chain was captured in a study of blood T cell repertoires in COVID-19. Germline V gene lookup returns CDR1 SGDLS and CDR2 YYNGEE. The CDR3 is 15 amino acids. Trimming took 2 bases from V and 6 from J, leaving 14 bases between them. Assay: immunoSEQ multiplex PCR; the TCRdb copy retains only in-frame clones and omits some. The table records around 250,000 clones, about 85% of them present only once. V usage is TRBV9 and J usage is TRBJ1-4; D is possibly TRBD1 (6 bases). This receptor was obtained from a man aged 30 to 39 who had recovered from COVID-19. The material sequenced was peripheral blood. CDR3 loop: CASSVAGQTDEKLFF. CDR3 coding DNA: TGTGCCAGCAGCGTGGCAGGACAGACAGATGAAAAACTGTTTTTT.